This is a list of T cell receptor beta chains from one sample in a study of cytomegalovirus exposure and HLA in healthy donors. Assay used: immunoSEQ multiplex PCR; TCRdb lists only in-frame clones, some missing. This sample yields some 85,000 clones, of which 65% to 80% are seen a single time; roughly 3% belongs to the top ten. The sequenced material came from PBMCs. These receptors were collected from a man aged 35 to 55 in good health and CMV-seronegative. Both conserved end residues are part of each CDR3. D genes are given only for firm matches. Only some rows state a clone size, as once, few, many or a class for expanded clones.

j_call v_call clone_size cdr3_length d_call cdr3_nt cdr3_aa
TRBJ1-2 TRBV28 - 15 - TGTGCCAGCAGTTTTCGGGGTGCGACTCGCTATGGCTACACCTTC CASSFRGATRYGYTF
TRBJ1-6 TRBV6-1 - 14 TRBD1 TGTGCCAGCAGCAGGACAGGGGGAAATTCACCCCTCCACTTT CASSRTGGNSPLHF
TRBJ2-1 TRBV7-8 - 15 - TGTGCCAGCAGTTTAATCTGGACTAACGACAATGAGCAGTTCTTC CASSLIWTNDNEQFF
TRBJ1-2 TRBV15 - 16 - TGTGCCACCAGCAGAGATCCGGGCAGGAGGAACTATGGCTACACCTTC CATSRDPGRRNYGYTF
TRBJ2-7 TRBV4-1 - 16 - TGCGCCAGCAGCCGCTCGGGAGGGACAGGGAATTACGAGCAGTACTTC CASSRSGGTGNYEQYF
TRBJ1-5 TRBV19 - 14 TRBD1 TGTGCCAGTATTAAGACAGGGGGCGACCAGCCCCAGCATTTT CASIKTGGDQPQHF
TRBJ1-4 TRBV15 once 12 - TGTGCCACCAGTTTCGGCGGGGAAAAACTGTTTTTT CATSFGGEKLFF
TRBJ2-7 TRBV4-1 - 15 - TGCGCCAGCAGCCAAGCCCAGGGCGCTCCCTACGAGCAGTACTTC CASSQAQGAPYEQYF
TRBJ2-2 TRBV9 - 15 - TGTGCCAGCAGCGTAGGACTAGCGAACACCGGGGAGCTGTTTTTT CASSVGLANTGELFF
TRBJ2-3 TRBV6-1 - 15 TRBD2 TGTGCCAGCAGTGAAAGGCCGGGAGGAGCGGATACGCAGTATTTT CASSERPGGADTQYF
TRBJ1-2 TRBV5-8 - 17 TRBD1 TGTGCCAGCAGCTTGGTTTGGGACAGGGCTTTTCGATATGGCTACACCTTC CASSLVWDRAFRYGYTF
TRBJ2-1 TRBV7-3 - 16 TRBD1 TGTGCCAGCAGCTTATCCCCAGGGGGCAGTGGGAATGAGCAGTTCTTC CASSLSPGGSGNEQFF
TRBJ1-1 TRBV5-8 - 15 - TGTGCCAGCAGCCCGGGTTGGACAGACTACACTGAAGCTTTCTTT CASSPGWTDYTEAFF
TRBJ1-4 TRBV18 - 17 - TGTGCCAGCTCACCAGCTCCCGGACAGAGGCATGATGAAAAACTGTTTTTT CASSPAPGQRHDEKLFF
TRBJ1-2 TRBV6-1 - 18 TRBD1 TGTGCCAGCAGTGAACTTAGGGACAGGACCCCTCCCAACTATGGCTACACCTTC CASSELRDRTPPNYGYTF
TRBJ1-5 TRBV7-9 - 14 - TGTGCCAGCAGCTTAGCAGGGAGCGGGCAGCCCCAGCATTTT CASSLAGSGQPQHF
TRBJ2-7 TRBV4-3 - 16 - TGCGCCAGCAGCCAAGAAGGGCTAGCAACTTCCTACGAGCAGTACTTC CASSQEGLATSYEQYF
TRBJ2-3 TRBV11-3 - 15 TRBD2 TGTGCCAGCAGCGTTAGCGGGGGGCGACGAGATACGCAGTATTTT CASSVSGGRRDTQYF
TRBJ1-4 TRBV27 - 13 - TGTGCCAGCAGGCCCTTGGGCGATGAAAAACTGTTTTTT CASRPLGDEKLFF
TRBJ1-5 TRBV7-9 - 18 TRBD1 TGTGCCAGCAGCTCCACGCGTACAGGGGTATCGGGGAATCAGCCCCAGCATTTT CASSSTRTGVSGNQPQHF
TRBJ1-3 TRBV27 - 16 TRBD1 TGTGCCAGCAGGGAGAATAGGGGGCTATTTGGAAACACCATATATTTT CASRENRGLFGNTIYF
TRBJ2-2 TRBV18 - 15 TRBD1 TGTGCCAGCTCAGGGGACAGGGCGAACACCGGGGAGCTGTTTTTT CASSGDRANTGELFF
TRBJ1-1 TRBV7-9 few 12 - TGTGCTAGTTCAGGGGATCCCACTGAAGCTTTCTTT CASSGDPTEAFF
TRBJ2-1 TRBV7-6 once 15 - TGTGCCAGCAGCTTAGAACAGGGTGTATGGGATGAGCAGTTCTTC CASSLEQGVWDEQFF
TRBJ2-5 TRBV5-4 - 14 TRBD2 TGTGCCAGCAGTAATAGCGGGGGGGAAGAGACCCAGTACTTC CASSNSGGEETQYF
TRBJ1-1 TRBV15 - 16 TRBD1 TGTGCCACCAGCAGGGGCCATCCGGACAGGGACACTGAAGCTTTCTTT CATSRGHPDRDTEAFF
TRBJ2-3 TRBV29-1 - 14 - TGCAGCGGGACAGCTAGGACTAGCACAGATACGCAGTATTTT CSGTARTSTDTQYF
TRBJ1-6 TRBV5-1 - 20 TRBD1 TGCGCCAGCAGCTTGGCTTTGACAGGGGGCTTGAGCTCCTATAATTCACCCCTCCACTTT CASSLALTGGLSSYNSPLHF
TRBJ1-1 TRBV28 - 15 TRBD1 TGTGCCAGCATTTACCTTCCAGGGGGCGCAACTGAAGCTTTCTTT CASIYLPGGATEAFF
TRBJ1-2 TRBV25-1 few 13 TRBD1 TGTGCCAGCACTGGCAGGGGGCAGGGCGGGTACACCTTC CASTGRGQGGYTF
TRBJ2-5 TRBV4-2 - 14 TRBD1 TGTGCCAGCAGCCAACTCGGGACAGGGGAGACCCAGTACTTC CASSQLGTGETQYF
TRBJ2-5 TRBV19 few 15 TRBD1 TGTGCCAGTAGTTTCCCGGGACAGGGTTGGGAGACCCAGTACTTC CASSFPGQGWETQYF
TRBJ1-4 TRBV6-1 - 16 TRBD1 TGTGCCAGCAGTGTCACAGGGGGCATGACTAGTGAAAAACTGTTTTTT CASSVTGGMTSEKLFF